The source of this TCR beta chain is a study of T-cell reconstitution after alpha-beta-depleted transplantation in children. This CDR3 region has 16 residues. The germline CDR1 and CDR2 sequences are MNHNS and SASEGT. The V gene lost 6 bases and the J gene lost 0 bases, with 14 bases spanning the gap. There are a few counts of this clonotype. Unique molecular identifiers were incorporated into the prepared TCRbeta library. TCRdb fed the PCR reads into MiXCR, producing one record per CDR3 protein. The sample lists roughly 500,000 distinct CDR3 sequences, about 33% occurring once. The input for sequencing was PBMCs from the stem cell graft donor, taken from the stem cell graft. This chain joins TRBV6-1 and TRBJ2-2, with D possibly matching TRBD1 (5 bases). The clonotype originates from a human donor who donated a stem cell graft to a child with aplastic anemia. The CDR3 loop is CASSPQGSANTGELFF. The CDR3 DNA reads as TGTGCCAGCAGCCCCCAGGGAAGCGCGAACACCGGGGAGCTGTTTTTT.